The clone carrying this T cell receptor beta chain was found a few times. The antigen is not known. This sample was included in a study of graft-versus-host responses after intestinal transplantation. Background on the study: All of the recipients had induction that used anti-thymocyte globulin, then tacrolimus and steroids for 2 to 3 years.

Germline loops: CDR1 SGHRS, CDR2 YFSETQ. This CDR3 comprises 14 residues. V lost 4 bases, J lost 0 bases, and 7 bases lay in between. Study observations and caveats: Peak circulating GvH clone levels tracked with early post-transplant HvG declines. Subjects displaying graft-donor T cell macrochimerism possessed elevated graft-versus-host to host-versus-graft clonal ratios inside allografts. Recipient marrow harbored GvH clones, some of which surfaced first in ileum or blood.

This table comes from immunoSEQ multiplex PCR, and its TCRdb copy is limited to in-frame clones, with some not included. The data hold some 140,000 clones, with 80% to 95% observed a single time. The sequence came from a human donor who received an intestinal transplant. V is TRBV5-1 and J is TRBJ2-2; no reliable D call. This sample comprised unstimulated CD4+ T cells sorted from spleen or lymph node cells, obtained before intestinal transplant. This CDR3 is CASSLNPNTGELFF. The CDR3 DNA sequence: TGCGCCAGCAGCCTCAACCCGAACACCGGGGAGCTGTTTTTT.